This T cell receptor beta chain originates from a study of post-analysis software for immune sequencing data. Overall study: Some patients lacked subtype; others had relapsing-remitting, secondary progressive or progressive-relapsing disease. The study, taken as a whole, reports: Patients with multiple sclerosis recorded significantly lower normalized Chao1 diversity than controls, the study found.

Tagging with unique molecular identifiers was a feature of the TCR beta cDNA libraries. Between roughly 1 and 10 million T cells gave rise to some 450,000 cDNA molecules. TCRdb reprocessed the PCR reads via MiXCR and lists one record per CDR3 protein. Of about 380,000 distinct CDR3 sequences listed, about a third are singletons. Comments on this clonotype: Its antigen is undetermined.

This receptor was obtained from a girl aged 5 to 17 with multiple sclerosis. The source material was blood.

The CDR3 region is CASSEPLTYSNYEQYF. The CDR3 nucleotides are TGTGCCAGCAGTGAACCCCTTACGTATTCGAACTACGAGCAGTACTTC. The chain uses TRBV6-1 and TRBJ2-5; D call uncertain. The closer fit of TRBJ2-7 to the DNA end suggests the J call may be wrong. In germline, CDR1 is MNHNS, CDR2 SASEGT. CDR3 length: 16 amino acids.